Described below is a single TCR beta chain sequence and its context. The antigen it recognizes is unknown. Base qualities were left out, and no much larger clone turns up one base away. This specimen belongs to a study of T cells in localized non-small cell lung cancer (dated by TCRdb to about 2020). Looking at the study overall: The study analyzed T cell repertoires of hundreds of early-stage NSCLC patients, comparing tumors and uninvolved tumor-adjacent lungs. All 250 or so NSCLC patients in the cohort were treatment-naive and had localized lung tumors that were resected. The mean age of the NSCLC patients was under 70 years, with approximately 130 men and 95 to 110 women.

The immunoSEQ Assay was used to sequence TCR beta CDR3 regions from DNA. From the authors' description of their analysis: T cell density was computed as TCR beta template counts normalized to usable DNA estimated by amplifying housekeeping genes. Richness was estimated using the preseqR package, with extrapolation to 400,000 templates for PBMC samples and to 120,000 templates for tissue samples. Clonality was defined by subtracting Pielou's evenness from one. To identify tissue-enriched TCRs, differential abundance testing was run on productive amino-acid clonotypes with a minimum total count of 5 and an alpha of 0.1. Repertoire overlap between compartments was quantified with the Jaccard Index and Morisita Overlap Index. GLIPH grouped TCR beta CDR3s together with public tetramer-defined viral CDR3s, and a viral motif had to include at least three viral sequences and show V-gene enrichment. TCRdb carries this immuneACCESS record with in-frame sequences only. Its versions omit some clonotypes, under half of them owing to an unresolved V gene in the studies checked, with the rest unexplained. The V and J calls and clone size are taken from that table; D and trimming were inferred from the DNA. This sample holds some 21,000 clones; about nine tenths were observed only once. The top ten clones comprise roughly 7.2% of the sample.

At diagnosis, tumor, uninvolved tumor-adjacent lung and peripheral blood were collected and then preserved as a mix of FFPE and fresh-frozen material. For TCR repertoire profiling, blood samples were analyzed in the form of peripheral blood mononuclear cells. CDR1 and CDR2, looked up from the germline V gene, are SGHAT and FQNNGV. Including the terminal cysteine and phenylalanine, the CDR3 comprises 16 residues. Just CDR3 DNA is preserved here, 48 bases in frame from base 1. V is pruned by 5 bases and J by 4 bases, leaving 12 bases of the junction without a gene match. The paper's findings and limits, for the study overall: Because of the exploratory design, TCR variables were selected using unadjusted p-values without false-discovery rate correction. Longer overall survival was associated with higher blood T cell density, whereas shorter survival was associated with higher adjacent-lung clonality. The highest T cell clonality was observed in uninvolved tumor-adjacent lung, where clonality exceeded that of tumor, suggesting that antigenic responses were more focused in uninvolved tumor-adjacent lung. Because multi-region tumor sequencing was not done, intratumor heterogeneity could not be ruled out. Of the top 100 tumor clones, a median of roughly 56 were detected in paired uninvolved adjacent lung; around 27 were also among that lung's top 100.

The chain employs TRBV11-2 and TRBJ1-2, with TRBD1 identical over 8 junction bases. The sample here was peripheral blood, taken before any cancer treatment. The sequence was collected from a woman aged 35-75 years with stage I lung adenocarcinoma. The CDR3 region reads CASSPRGTGGPYGYTF. The nucleotides are TGTGCCAGCAGCCCCAGGGGCACAGGGGGGCCCTATGGCTACACCTTC.